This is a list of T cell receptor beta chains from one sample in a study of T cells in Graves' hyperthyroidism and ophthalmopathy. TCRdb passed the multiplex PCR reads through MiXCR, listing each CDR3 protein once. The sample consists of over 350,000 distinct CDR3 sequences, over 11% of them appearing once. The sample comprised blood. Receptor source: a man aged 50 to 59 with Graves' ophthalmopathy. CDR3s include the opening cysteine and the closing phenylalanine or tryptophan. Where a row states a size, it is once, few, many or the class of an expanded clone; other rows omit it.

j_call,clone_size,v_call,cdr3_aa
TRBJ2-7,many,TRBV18,CASSLSAGSYEQYF
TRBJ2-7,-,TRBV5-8,CASSPSHEQYF
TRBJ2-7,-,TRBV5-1,CAGSISESSYEQYF
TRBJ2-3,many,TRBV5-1,CASSGNVAGTDTQYF
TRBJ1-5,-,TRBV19,CASSPRGAEYSNQPQHF
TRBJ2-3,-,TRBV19,CASSPGHNTDTQYF
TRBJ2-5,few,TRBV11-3,CASSVLSTETQYF
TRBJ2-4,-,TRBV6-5,CASSYLFRGLCRAAKNIQYF
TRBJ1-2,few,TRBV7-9,CASSESRTGFSDYGYTF
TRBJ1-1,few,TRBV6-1,CATLTSEAFF
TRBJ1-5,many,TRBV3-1,CASSQDNSRGQPQHF